A single sample gave rise to the 13 T cell receptor beta chains below, sequenced in a study of vaccination effects on CD4 cells after COVID-19. Antigens for these TCRs are unknown. After expansion with viral peptide pools in the ViraFEST assay, antigen-specific CD4+ T cells were sequenced. Cells that had been cultured for less than 13 days were the source of isolated CD4+ T cells. SARS-CoV-2 infected the person between March and December 2020, as confirmed by PCR. The method was immunoSEQ multiplex PCR; TCRdb's version includes in-frame clones alone and lacks a portion of them. The sample lists fewer than 90,000 clones; around 72% were seen once. The sequencing used CD4+ T cells from PBMCs cultured with HIV peptides, collected before COVID-19 vaccination. Subset given: HIV-1 Nef peptide pool negative control/reference culture. Receptors were obtained from a human donor who had a prior SARS-CoV-2 infection.

The J gene is TRBJ2-2, the V gene TRBV4-2, with D possibly TRBD1 on 5 matching bases. The ends were cut back, 0 bases at V and 5 bases at J, with 13 bases in the middle. Germline CDR1 is LGHNA and CDR2 is YNFKEQ. The CDR3 consists of 16 residues. CDR3 protein: CASSQDDSLPTGELFF. The CDR3 DNA reads TGTGCCAGCAGCCAAGATGACAGCTTACCGACCGGGGAGCTGTTTTTT.

The chain links TRBV5-1 to TRBJ2-5; D not certain. The CDR3 is 14 amino acids. Deletions cut 1 base from V and 5 bases from J, with 12 bases between. Looked up from germline, CDR1 is SGHRS and CDR2 is YFSETQ. The CDR3 region has the DNA TGCGCCAGCAGCTTGACGGCACCCAGGGAGACCCAGTACTTC. Its translation is CASSLTAPRETQYF.

This sequence joins TRBV5-6 and TRBJ1-1; 9 bases are a match to TRBD1. Per the germline V gene, CDR1 is SGHDT and CDR2 is YYEEEE. V lost 1 base to trimming and J lost 11 bases; unmatched junction nucleotides: 6. The CDR3 spans 13 residues. In nucleotides, the CDR3 is TGTGCCAGCAGCTTGATAGGACAGGGGCCCGCTTTCTTT. It encodes CASSLIGQGPAFF.

The chain combines TRBV9 with TRBJ2-3; 13 nucleotides align to TRBD2. Trimming took 5 bases from V and 1 from J; bases not matched to a gene: 16. Per germline, CDR1 SGDLS and CDR2 YYNGEE. CDR3 length equals 20 residues. The CDR3 is CASSVSQDPTSGGGTDTQYF. The CDR3 DNA reads TGTGCCAGCAGTGTTTCCCAAGACCCCACTAGCGGGGGGGGCACAGATACGCAGTATTTT.

The rearrangement joins TRBV2 to TRBJ2-1; 7 bases are a match to TRBD1. Germline V CDR1 and CDR2: SNHLY, FYNNEI. The CDR3 loop spans 14 amino acids. J lost 1 base, V lost 9 bases, and 6 bases had no gene match. The CDR3 coding sequence is TGTGCCAGTAAACAGGGGTTTTCCTACAATGAGCAGTTCTTC. This gives the protein CASKQGFSYNEQFF.

The genes are TRBV19 and TRBJ2-1; D gene uncertain. This CDR3 comprises 11 residues. V lost 4 bases to trimming and J lost 9 bases, with 7 bases between them. Germline CDR1 reads LNHDA; CDR2 reads SQIVND (reference sequence). Written as DNA, the CDR3 is TGTGCCAGTAGTAGGGCAGGTGAGCAGTTCTTC. Translation: CASSRAGEQFF.

The chain is built from TRBV27 and TRBJ1-3; 10 bases align to TRBD1. Germline V gene data show CDR1 as MNHEY and CDR2 as SMNVEV (reference sequence). Unmatched junction bases numbered 7, after V lost 5 bases and J lost 3 bases. The CDR3 covers 16 residues. CDR3 region: CASSTRQGASGNTIYF. The CDR3 DNA reads as TGTGCCAGCAGTACCCGACAGGGGGCGAGTGGAAACACCATATATTTT.

V is TRBV6-6 and J is TRBJ2-7; perhaps TRBD2 as D (6 bases). Germline CDR1 reads MNHNY; CDR2 reads SVGAGI (reference sequence). CDR3 length: 15 amino acids. Trimming pared 2 bases from V and 3 bases from J, leaving 14 bases between. The DNA of the CDR3 is TGTGCCAGCAGTTACGGGGGGACGGACAACTACGAGCAGTACTTC. Protein sequence: CASSYGGTDNYEQYF.

The chain has TRBV5-4 and TRBJ2-7; tentatively, D is TRBD2 (5 bases). V gave up 9 bases and J gave up 0 bases, with 13 bases separating them. This CDR3 has 13 residues. Germline loops: CDR1 SGHNT, CDR2 YYREEE (reference sequence). The CDR3 DNA follows: TGTGCCACGTATAGCGCGAGCTCCTACGAGCAGTACTTC. It is translated as CATYSASSYEQYF.

The DNA of the CDR3 is TGTGCCACCAGCAGAGCCGGGCAGAGAGAAGAGACCCAGTACTTC. This encodes CATSRAGQREETQYF. The chain combines TRBV15 with TRBJ2-5; D is uncertain. Trimming removed 1 base at V and 3 bases at J, with 12 bases between. The CDR3 extends over 15 amino acids. Per germline, CDR1 LNHNV and CDR2 YYDKDF (reference sequence). Using reference TRBV15 and TRBJ2-5 for the parts outside the CDR3, the full variable domain is DAMVIQNPRYQVTQFGKPVTLSCSQTLNHNVMYWYQQKSSQAPKLLFHYYDKDFNNEADTPDNFQSRRPNTSFCFLDIRSPGLGDTAMYLCATSRAGQREETQYFGPGTRLLVL.

The chain employs TRBV11-3 and TRBJ2-3; 8 bases are a match to TRBD2. V shed 8 bases, J shed 2 bases, and the junction held 6 bases outside the gene matches. CDR3 length: 14 amino acids. Germline CDR1 and CDR2: SGHNT and YENEEA. The CDR3 region is CASCPGGPTDTQYF. The CDR3 DNA reads as TGTGCCAGCTGTCCGGGAGGGCCCACAGATACGCAGTATTTT.

This clone was counted between two and nine times. This chain connects TRBV5-6 to TRBJ1-4, with a weak D call TRBD1 (5 bases). Per the germline V gene, CDR1 is SGHDT and CDR2 is YYEEEE. The V end was cut by 4 bases, the J end by 7 bases, with 17 bases between. The CDR3 loop spans 15 amino acids. The CDR3 is CASSLPEGMGEKLFF. CDR3 DNA: TGTGCCAGCAGCCTCCCGGAGGGGATGGGTGAAAAACTGTTTTTT.

This clone was picked up one time. The V call is TRBV5-1, the J call TRBJ1-3, with D perhaps matching TRBD1 (5 bases). Per the germline V gene, CDR1 is SGHRS and CDR2 is YFSETQ. V was cut by 4 bases and J by 2 bases, with 13 bases left in between. The CDR3 totals 15 residues. The chain's CDR3 is CASSAAGAPGNTIYF. CDR3 nucleotide sequence: TGCGCCAGCAGCGCCGCCGGGGCCCCTGGAAACACCATATATTTT.